This T cell receptor (beta chain) comes out of a study of T-cell reconstitution after alpha-beta-depleted transplantation in children. This clonotype was seen only a few times. Unique molecular identifiers were incorporated when the TCRbeta library was constructed. TCRdb re-called the PCR reads through MiXCR, storing one row per CDR3 protein. The table lists hundreds of thousands of distinct CDR3 sequences, approximately 13% of them singletons. Trimming removed 0 bases at V and 4 bases at J, with 7 bases between. CDR1 LGHDT and CDR2 YNNKEL come from the germline V gene (reference sequence). The CDR3 runs 14 residues.

This rearrangement joins TRBV3-1 to TRBJ2-1; D ambiguous. The specimen comprised PBMCs from the stem cell graft donor, sampled from the stem cell graft. The receptor was isolated from a human donor who donated a stem cell graft to a child with combined immunodeficiency. The CDR3 DNA is TGTGCCAGCAGCCAAGACGATGCGTACAATGAGCAGTTCTTC. Amino acid sequence: CASSQDDAYNEQFF.